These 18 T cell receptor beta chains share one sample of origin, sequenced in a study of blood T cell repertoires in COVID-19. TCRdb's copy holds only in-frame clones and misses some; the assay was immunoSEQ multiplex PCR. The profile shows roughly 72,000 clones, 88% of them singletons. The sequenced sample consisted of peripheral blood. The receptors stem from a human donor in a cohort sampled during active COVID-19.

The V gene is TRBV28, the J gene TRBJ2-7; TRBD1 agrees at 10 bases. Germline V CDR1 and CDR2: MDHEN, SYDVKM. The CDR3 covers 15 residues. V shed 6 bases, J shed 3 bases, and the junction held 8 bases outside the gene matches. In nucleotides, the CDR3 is TGTGCCAGCAGCCATTCCCGGGACAGGGGCTACGAGCAGTACTTC. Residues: CASSHSRDRGYEQYF.

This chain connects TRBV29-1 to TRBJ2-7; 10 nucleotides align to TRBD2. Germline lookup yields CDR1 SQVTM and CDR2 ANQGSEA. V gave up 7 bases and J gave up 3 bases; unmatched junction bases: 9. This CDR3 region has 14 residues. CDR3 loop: CSAGLAEGGYEQYF. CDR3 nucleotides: TGCAGCGCCGGACTAGCGGAGGGGGGCTACGAGCAGTACTTC.

This CDR3 reads CASSSTGGQFF. CDR3 coding DNA: TGTGCCAGCAGCTCGACGGGAGGGCAGTTCTTC. J is TRBJ2-1 and V is TRBV11-2; 7 positions match TRBD2. This CDR3 is 11 amino acids long. Per germline, CDR1 SGHAT and CDR2 FQNNGV. The V gene end was trimmed by 4 bases and the J gene end by 12 bases; junction bases not matched to a gene: 3. Looking up the rest from reference TRBV11-2 and TRBJ2-1 gives the full variable domain: EAGVAQSPRYKIIEKRQSVAFWCNPISGHATLYWYQQILGQGPKLLIQFQNNGVVDDSQLPKDRFSAERLKGVDSTLKIQPAKLEDSAVYLCASSSTGGQFFGPGTRLTVL.

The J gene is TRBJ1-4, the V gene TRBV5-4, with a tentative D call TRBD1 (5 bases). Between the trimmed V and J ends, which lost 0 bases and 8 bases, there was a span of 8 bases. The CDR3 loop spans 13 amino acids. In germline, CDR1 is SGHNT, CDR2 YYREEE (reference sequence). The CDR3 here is CASSLGGSEKLFF. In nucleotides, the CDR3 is TGTGCCAGCAGCTTGGGGGGCAGCGAAAAACTGTTTTTT.

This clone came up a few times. The CDR3, as DNA: TGTGCCAGCAGACTTACAGGGGTCAACGAGCAGTACTTC. It yields the protein CASRLTGVNEQYF. The chain couples TRBV13 to TRBJ2-7; 7 bases align to TRBD1. The V segment lost 6 bases and the J segment 5 bases; nucleotides outside the gene matches: 7. Per germline, CDR1 PRHDT and CDR2 FYEKMQ (reference sequence). The CDR3 has 13 residues.

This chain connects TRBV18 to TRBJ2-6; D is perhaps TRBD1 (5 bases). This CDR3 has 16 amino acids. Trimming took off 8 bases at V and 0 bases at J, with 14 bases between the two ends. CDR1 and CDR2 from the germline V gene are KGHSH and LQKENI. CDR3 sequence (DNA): TGTGCCAGCGACGACAGCGCACACTCTGGGGCCAACGTCCTGACTTTC. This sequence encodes CASDDSAHSGANVLTF.

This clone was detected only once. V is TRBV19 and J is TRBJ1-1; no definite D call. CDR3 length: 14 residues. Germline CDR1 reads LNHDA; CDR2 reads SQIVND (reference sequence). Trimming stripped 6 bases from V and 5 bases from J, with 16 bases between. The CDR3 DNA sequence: TGTGCCAGTAGAGGCCGGGGAGGAAGGACTGAAGCTTTCTTT. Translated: CASRGRGGRTEAFF.

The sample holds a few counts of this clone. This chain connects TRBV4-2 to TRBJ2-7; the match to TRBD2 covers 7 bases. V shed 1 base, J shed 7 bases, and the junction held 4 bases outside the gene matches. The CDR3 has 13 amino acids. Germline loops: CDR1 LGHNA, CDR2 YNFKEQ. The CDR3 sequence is CASSQGIGGEQYF. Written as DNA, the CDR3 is TGTGCCAGCAGCCAAGGGATCGGGGGGGAGCAGTACTTC.

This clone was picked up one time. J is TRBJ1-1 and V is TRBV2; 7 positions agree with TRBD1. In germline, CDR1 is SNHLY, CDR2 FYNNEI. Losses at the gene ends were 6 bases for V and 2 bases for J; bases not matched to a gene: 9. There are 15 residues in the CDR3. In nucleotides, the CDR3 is TGTGCCAGCAGAACCGACAGGGCGGGTAACACTGAAGCTTTCTTT. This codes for CASRTDRAGNTEAFF.

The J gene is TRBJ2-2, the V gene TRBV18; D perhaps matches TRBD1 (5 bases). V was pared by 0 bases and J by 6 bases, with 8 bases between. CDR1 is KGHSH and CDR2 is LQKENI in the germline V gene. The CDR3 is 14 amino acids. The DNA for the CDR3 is TGTGCCAGCTCACCACCGGGGCAATCCGGGGAGCTGTTTTTT. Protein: CASSPPGQSGELFF.

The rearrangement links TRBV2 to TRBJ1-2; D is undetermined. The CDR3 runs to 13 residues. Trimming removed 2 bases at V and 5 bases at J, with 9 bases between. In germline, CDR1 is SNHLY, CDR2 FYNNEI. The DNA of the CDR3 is TGTGCCAGCAGTGAACTTGTCGGTTATGGCTACACCTTC. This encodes CASSELVGYGYTF. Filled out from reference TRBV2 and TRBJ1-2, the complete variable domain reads EPEVTQTPSHQVTQMGQEVILRCVPISNHLYFYWYRQILGQKVEFLVSFYNNEISEKSEIFDDQFSVERPDGSNFTLKIRSTKLEDSAMYFCASSELVGYGYTFGSGTRLTVV.

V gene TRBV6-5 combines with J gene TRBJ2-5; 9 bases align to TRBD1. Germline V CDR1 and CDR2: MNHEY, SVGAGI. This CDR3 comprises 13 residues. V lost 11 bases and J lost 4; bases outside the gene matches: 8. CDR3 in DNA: TGTGCCGGGGGACAGGGTTTAAGAGAGACCCAGTACTTC. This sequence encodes CAGGQGLRETQYF.

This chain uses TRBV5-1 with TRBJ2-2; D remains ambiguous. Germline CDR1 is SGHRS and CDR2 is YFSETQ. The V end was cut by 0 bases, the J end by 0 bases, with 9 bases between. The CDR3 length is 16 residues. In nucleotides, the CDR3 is TGCGCCAGCAGCTTGGAACAGATTTCGAACACCGGGGAGCTGTTTTTT. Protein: CASSLEQISNTGELFF.

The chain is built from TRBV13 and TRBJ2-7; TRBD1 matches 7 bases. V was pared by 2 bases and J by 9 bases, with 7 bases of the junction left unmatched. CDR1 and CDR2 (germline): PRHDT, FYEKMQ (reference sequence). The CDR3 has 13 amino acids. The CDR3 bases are TGTGCCAGCAGCTTAACAGGGGCTAAGGGGCAGTACTTC. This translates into CASSLTGAKGQYF. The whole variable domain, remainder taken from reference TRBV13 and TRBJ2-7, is AAGVIQSPRHLIKEKRETATLKCYPIPRHDTVYWYQQGPGQDPQFLISFYEKMQSDKGSIPDRFSAQQFSDYHSELNMSSLELGDSALYFCASSLTGAKGQYFGPGTRLTVT.

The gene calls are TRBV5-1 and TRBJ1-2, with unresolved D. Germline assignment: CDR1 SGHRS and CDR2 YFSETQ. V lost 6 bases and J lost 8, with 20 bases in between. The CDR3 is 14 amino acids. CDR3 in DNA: TGCGCCAGCAACGAGGAGACGCCAACCGCGGGCTACACCTTC. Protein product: CASNEETPTAGYTF.

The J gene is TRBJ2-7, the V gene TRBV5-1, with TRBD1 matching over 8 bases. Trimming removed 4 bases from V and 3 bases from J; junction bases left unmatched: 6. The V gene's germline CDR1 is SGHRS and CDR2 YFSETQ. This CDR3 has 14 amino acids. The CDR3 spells CASSPIGTGYEQYF. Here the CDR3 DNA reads TGCGCCAGCAGCCCAATCGGGACAGGCTACGAGCAGTACTTC.

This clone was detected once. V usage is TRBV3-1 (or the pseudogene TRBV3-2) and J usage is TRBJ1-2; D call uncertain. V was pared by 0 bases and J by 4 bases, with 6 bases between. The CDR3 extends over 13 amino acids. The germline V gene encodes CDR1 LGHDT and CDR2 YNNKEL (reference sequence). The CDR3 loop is CASSQDRSYGYTF. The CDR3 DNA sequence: TGTGCCAGCAGCCAAGACAGGTCCTATGGCTACACCTTC.

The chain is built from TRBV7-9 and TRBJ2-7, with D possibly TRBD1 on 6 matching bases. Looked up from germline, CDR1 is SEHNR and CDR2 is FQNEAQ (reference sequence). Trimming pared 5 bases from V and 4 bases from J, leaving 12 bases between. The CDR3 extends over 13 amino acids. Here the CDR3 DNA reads TGTGCCAGCAGCCGCGAGCAGGGGTACGAGCAGTACTTC. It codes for CASSREQGYEQYF.